This T cell receptor beta chain came from a study of shared clonotypes between healthy human individuals. Whole-study findings and limits: An expected dependence of interdonor clonotype sharing on sequencing depth was noted.

All of the donors resided in Nashville, Tennessee, and each was a Caucasian adult. Naive CD45RA+ and memory CD45RA-negative subsets were split from CD4+ cells. Each replicate PCR on the sorted subsets used 200 to 250 ng DNA (around 30,000 T cell genomes). Clones were sequenced by immunoSEQ multiplex PCR, and TCRdb holds only the in-frame ones, with some missing. The sample has 1,500,000 or so clones, approximately 98.5% seen once; the top ten hold around 0.33%. The CDR3 is 14 amino acids. Germline V gene lookup returns CDR1 SGHDN and CDR2 FVKESK. The V and J ends lost 4 bases and 7 bases, in that order; junction bases with no gene match: 5. Worth noting for this clone: Its antigen is not identified.

Sequenced: naive CD4+ T cells sorted from blood. Noted subset: CD45RA+ positively selected. The chain uses TRBV14 and TRBJ2-3; the match to TRBD2 covers 10 bases. This sequence originates from a man aged 30 to 39 in good health. The CDR3 is CASSLAGGTYTQYF. The CDR3 DNA reads TGTGCCAGCAGCCTAGCGGGAGGAACTTATACGCAGTATTTT.